Following are 28 T cell receptor beta chains from one sample sequenced in a study of T cells in Graves' hyperthyroidism and ophthalmopathy. TCR beta CDR3 region amplification was performed from RNA transcripts. With the HTBI primer set, the TCR CDR3 went through a first round of RT-PCR. TCRdb independently ran MiXCR on the multiplex PCR reads; one entry per CDR3 protein. This repertoire shows approximately 210,000 distinct CDR3 sequences, roughly 18% found once; its top ten account for 50%. The sequenced sample consisted of blood. The receptor source for this set is a man aged 50 to 59 with Graves' hyperthyroidism.

The V call is TRBV20-1, the J call TRBJ2-3; possibly TRBD1 or TRBD2 for D (5 bases each). The CDR3 has 17 residues. The V end was cut by 4 bases, the J end by 4 bases, with 24 bases between. CDR1 is DFQATT and CDR2 is SNEGSKA in the germline V gene (reference sequence). The CDR3 sequence: CSANGDRDHGPPDTQYF. The CDR3 DNA follows: TGCAGTGCTAATGGGGACCGGGACCACGGGCCCCCAGATACGCAGTATTTT.

This clonotype showed up just a few times. The chain employs TRBV6-1 and TRBJ2-3, with 7 bases that match TRBD1. The ends lost 7 bases at V and 1 base at J; junction bases unmatched: 5. The CDR3 contains 14 residues. Germline assignment: CDR1 MNHNS and CDR2 SASEGT. The CDR3 loop reads CASIGGQGTDTQYF. The CDR3 DNA follows: TGTGCCAGCATTGGAGGACAGGGCACAGATACGCAGTATTTT.

The sample holds one count of this clonotype. V gene TRBV4-2 combines with J gene TRBJ2-7; 7 bases are a match to TRBD2. The V and J ends lost 2 bases and 12 bases, in that order; junction bases with no gene match: 10. Per the germline V gene, CDR1 is LGHNA and CDR2 is YNFKEQ. The CDR3 spans 13 residues. CDR3 sequence: CASSQIGGSGLYF. The CDR3 nucleotides read TGTGCCAGCAGCCAAATCGGGGGGAGCGGGCTGTACTTC.

The genes are TRBV27 and TRBJ1-6; the match to TRBD1 covers 8 bases. CDR1 and CDR2 (germline): MNHEY, SMNVEV (reference sequence). The CDR3 contains 15 residues. V dropped 7 bases and J dropped 7; count of bases not matched to a gene: 9. The CDR3 bases are TGTGCCAGCAAGTTTCCGGACAGGGTCAATTCACCCCTCCACTTT. Translated: CASKFPDRVNSPLHF.

This clonotype was counted many times. This chain joins TRBV5-1 and TRBJ2-1, with 9 bases lining up with TRBD2. The ends lost 4 bases at V and 4 bases at J; junction bases unmatched: 12. Germline CDR1 is SGHRS and CDR2 is YFSETQ. The CDR3 has 17 amino acids. The CDR3, as DNA: TGCGCCAGCAGCCCTTGGGGTGAGCGGGAGGATTACAATGAGCAGTTCTTC. This sequence encodes CASSPWGEREDYNEQFF. Full variable domain (remainder filled in from reference TRBV5-1 and TRBJ2-1): KAGVTQTPRYLIKTRGQQVTLSCSPISGHRSVSWYQQTPGQGLQFLFEYFSETQRNKGNFPGRFSGRQFSNSRSEMNVSTLELGDSALYLCASSPWGEREDYNEQFFGPGTRLTVL.

This clonotype has only a few counts. Here the CDR3 DNA reads TGTGCCAGCACTCCCCAGGGGGATTACGAGCAGTACTTC. Its translation is CASTPQGDYEQYF. The V gene is TRBV6-1, the J gene TRBJ2-7; 7 bases line up with TRBD1. Germline CDR1 MNHNS, CDR2 SASEGT. V trimming: 7 bases; J trimming: 4 bases; junction bases outside the gene matches: 7. The CDR3 runs to 13 residues.

V usage is TRBV4-3 and J usage is TRBJ2-5, with a possible D match to TRBD1 (5 bases). Germline CDR1 and CDR2: LGHNA and YSLEER. The V end lost 3 bases, the J end lost 5 bases, and 13 bases lay between the germline ends. There are 14 residues in the CDR3. CDR3 region: CASSHVGLGETQYF. The DNA for the CDR3 is TGCGCCAGCAGCCATGTGGGGCTGGGGGAGACCCAGTACTTC.

The V call is TRBV5-6, the J call TRBJ1-6; D unresolved. Germline V gene lookup returns CDR1 SGHDT and CDR2 YYEEEE. This CDR3 contains 21 residues. Trimming removed 2 bases from V and 0 bases from J, with 24 bases in between. The CDR3 loop is CASSFRYSCIPSSSYNSPLHF. CDR3 nucleotide sequence: TGTGCCAGCAGCTTCAGATACAGCTGTATTCCAAGCAGCTCCTATAATTCACCCCTCCACTTT.

This clonotype was recorded at least ten times. The V gene is TRBV5-1, the J gene TRBJ2-3, with 7 bases matching TRBD1. CDR1 is SGHRS, CDR2 YFSETQ, per germline. The CDR3 contains 15 residues. Trimming at V came to 6 bases and at J to 4 bases, leaving 11 bases not matched to a gene. The DNA for the CDR3 is TGCGCCAGCACCGTACAGGGGATCGACGCAGATACGCAGTATTTT. Translation gives CASTVQGIDADTQYF. The whole variable domain, remainder taken from reference TRBV5-1 and TRBJ2-3, is KAGVTQTPRYLIKTRGQQVTLSCSPISGHRSVSWYQQTPGQGLQFLFEYFSETQRNKGNFPGRFSGRQFSNSRSEMNVSTLELGDSALYLCASTVQGIDADTQYFGPGTRLTVL.

On this clonotype itself: A much larger clonotype is one base distant, so this may be a read error. This sequence joins TRBV28 and TRBJ2-1; D possibly corresponds to TRBD2 (6 bases). Trimming cost V 4 bases and J 5 bases, with 12 bases left between them. The CDR3 runs 14 residues. Germline CDR1 and CDR2: MDHEN and SYDVKM. CDR3 nucleotide sequence: TGTGCCAGCAGTTCAGCGGGCCCCCACAATGAGCAGTTCTTC. Translated: CASSSAGPHNEQFF.

This clonotype was observed many times. This chain links TRBV30 with TRBJ2-1; no clear D gene. V lost 0 bases and J lost 7, with 7 bases in between. The CDR3 covers 12 residues. Germline V CDR1 and CDR2: GTSNPN, SVGIG (reference sequence). Here the CDR3 DNA reads TGTGCCTGGAGTGTACTTGTGAATGAGCAGTTCTTC. Protein product: CAWSVLVNEQFF.

This clonotype occurred many times. This chain connects TRBV27 to TRBJ2-3; 9 nucleotides line up with TRBD2. With 6 bases clipped from V and 2 bases from J, the junction kept 3 bases outside the gene matches. The germline V gene has CDR1 MNHEY and CDR2 SMNVEV (reference sequence). This CDR3 contains 14 residues. CDR3 residues: CASRLAGFTDTQYF. DNA for the CDR3: TGTGCCAGCAGGCTAGCGGGGTTCACAGATACGCAGTATTTT.

At least ten counts were recorded for this clonotype. This sequence joins TRBV20-1 and TRBJ2-5; no reliable D call. The CDR3 covers 13 residues. V was shortened by 3 bases and J by 5 bases, with 13 bases between the two germline ends. The germline V gene has CDR1 DFQATT and CDR2 SNEGSKA (reference sequence). The CDR3 reads CSASRPSLETQYF. CDR3 coding DNA: TGCAGTGCTAGTCGGCCCAGTCTGGAGACCCAGTACTTC.

The sample holds many counts of this clonotype. The chain uses TRBV18 and TRBJ2-5, with D tentatively TRBD1 or TRBD2 (5 bases each). The CDR3 runs 14 residues. Germline CDR1 and CDR2: KGHSH and LQKENI. V was shortened by 0 bases and J by 4 bases, with 9 bases between the two germline ends. The DNA for the CDR3 is TGTGCCAGCTCACCACCGGCAGGGAGAGAGACCCAGTACTTC. Amino acids: CASSPPAGRETQYF.

This clonotype was observed many times. V usage is TRBV11-2 and J usage is TRBJ2-1, with TRBD2 matching over 9 bases. The germline V gene has CDR1 SGHAT and CDR2 FQNNGV. Trimming at V came to 5 bases and at J to 8 bases, leaving 16 bases not matched to a gene. The CDR3 consists of 17 residues. CDR3 nucleotides: TGTGCCAGCAGCCCGCCCTCGCCGGGACTAGCTTCCCATGAGCAGTTCTTC. Translating it yields CASSPPSPGLASHEQFF.

This rearrangement joins TRBV29-1 to TRBJ2-3, with a tentative D call TRBD2 (7 bases). This CDR3 spans 14 amino acids. Trimming cost V 5 bases and J 2 bases, with 14 bases left between them. Looked up from germline, CDR1 is SQVTM and CDR2 is ANQGSEA. DNA of the CDR3: TGCAGCGTTTTTGGGGGGGCGAACACAGATACGCAGTATTTT. It codes for CSVFGGANTDTQYF.

This clonotype was observed a few times. As DNA, the CDR3 is TGCAGTGCTAGCCCGGGGGCCAACGTCCTGACTTTC. It is translated as CSASPGANVLTF. J is TRBJ2-6 and V is TRBV20-1, with no clear D. Per germline, CDR1 DFQATT and CDR2 SNEGSKA (reference sequence). The CDR3 length is 12 residues. V lost 3 bases, J lost 4 bases, and 4 bases lay in between.

This clonotype was observed at least ten times. The V gene is TRBV7-9, the J gene TRBJ2-7, with 10 bases fitting TRBD2. The V gene end was trimmed by 5 bases and the J gene end by 4 bases; junction bases not matched to a gene: 11. The CDR3 runs to 16 residues. The germline CDR1 and CDR2 sequences are SEHNR and FQNEAQ (reference sequence). Here the CDR3 DNA reads TGTGCCAGCAGCAACCCCGGGGCTAGCGGGAGTTACGAGCAGTACTTC. Its protein product is CASSNPGASGSYEQYF. The entire variable domain, with the rest obtained from reference TRBV7-9 and TRBJ2-7, is as follows: DTGVSQNPRHKITKRGQNVTFRCDPISEHNRLYWYRQTLGQGPEFLTYFQNEAQLEKSRLLSDRFSAERPKGSFSTLEIQRTEQGDSAMYLCASSNPGASGSYEQYFGPGTRLTVT.

The chain links TRBV10-3 to TRBJ1-4; TRBD1 matches at 7 bases. CDR1 is ENHRY and CDR2 is SYGVKD in the germline V gene. There are 16 residues in the CDR3. V dropped 0 bases and J dropped 5; count of bases not matched to a gene: 6. This CDR3 is CAISESKGQVNEKLFF. CDR3 nucleotide sequence: TGTGCCATCAGTGAGTCGAAAGGACAGGTGAATGAAAAACTGTTTTTT.

This clonotype was found a few times. V is TRBV20-1 and J is TRBJ2-2; D perhaps matches TRBD2 (6 bases). Per germline, CDR1 DFQATT and CDR2 SNEGSKA (reference sequence). CDR3 length: 17 residues. Trimming removed 6 bases from V and 0 bases from J, with 20 bases in between. The CDR3 DNA reads as TGCAGTGCAACGCCGGGCCCGGGGAGGACGAACACCGGGGAGCTGTTTTTT. Encoded protein: CSATPGPGRTNTGELFF.

This clonotype was observed many times. V is TRBV12-3 or TRBV12-4 and J is TRBJ2-3; the match to TRBD2 covers 9 bases. Trimming at V came to 5 bases and at J to 5 bases, leaving 2 bases not matched to a gene. The CDR3 has 13 amino acids. CDR3 in DNA: TGTGCCAGCAGTCGCGGGAGGGGAGATACGCAGTATTTT. This translates into CASSRGRGDTQYF.

The sample holds many counts of this clonotype. The chain links TRBV18 to TRBJ1-5, with D uncertain. Trimming stripped 8 bases from V and 0 bases from J, with 8 bases between. Germline V gene data show CDR1 as KGHSH and CDR2 as LQKENI. There are 13 residues in the CDR3. The CDR3, as DNA: TGTGCCAGCACCCTCTATAGCAATCAGCCCCAGCATTTT. It specifies CASTLYSNQPQHF.

This rearrangement joins TRBV20-1 to TRBJ2-2; D not certain. This CDR3 is 15 amino acids long. Germline lookup yields CDR1 DFQATT and CDR2 SNEGSKA (reference sequence). V lost 6 bases and J 0 bases, leaving 14 bases between the germline ends. Here the CDR3 DNA reads TGCAGTGCACAGTCTGCCCTTTCGAACACCGGGGAGCTGTTTTTT. Translation gives CSAQSALSNTGELFF.

There are many counts of this clonotype. The V call is TRBV6-1, the J call TRBJ1-2, with 7 bases that match TRBD1. CDR3 length: 13 residues. V gave up 5 bases and J gave up 8 bases; unmatched junction bases: 8. In germline, CDR1 is MNHNS, CDR2 SASEGT. This CDR3 is CASSYDRERGYTF. CDR3 sequence (DNA): TGTGCCAGCAGTTACGACAGGGAAAGGGGCTACACCTTC.

The chain combines TRBV6-1 with TRBJ1-4, with 10 bases identical to TRBD1. The CDR3 totals 19 residues. The V gene's germline CDR1 is MNHNS and CDR2 SASEGT. Trimming took 6 bases from V and 0 from J; bases not matched to a gene: 13. The CDR3 DNA sequence: TGTGCCAGCAGAATGGGACAGGGGCCCTACCCTTCAACTAATGAAAAACTGTTTTTT. Translation gives CASRMGQGPYPSTNEKLFF.

This chain's CDR3 is CASSSMGAENYEQYF. CDR3 in DNA: TGTGCCAGCAGCTCAATGGGGGCAGAAAACTACGAGCAGTACTTC. The chain employs TRBV13 and TRBJ2-7, with D possibly being TRBD1 (6 bases). The CDR3 sequence is 15 residues long. Trimming took off 4 bases at V and 3 bases at J, with 16 bases between the two ends. Germline V lookup: CDR1 PRHDT, CDR2 FYEKMQ (reference sequence).

As to this clonotype: Because it lacks the conserved phenylalanine or tryptophan at the end, this CDR3 is likely a read error. This chain connects TRBV7-2 to TRBJ2-1; 8 bases fit TRBD2. The germline gives CDR1 SGHTA, CDR2 FQGNSA. The trim removed 5 bases at V and 4 bases at J, leaving 7 bases unmatched. The CDR3 sequence is 15 residues long. This CDR3 is CASSPGLAEYNEQFS. CDR3 sequence (DNA): TGTGCCAGCAGCCCAGGACTAGCAGAGTACAATGAGCAGTTCTCC.

This clonotype has a count of ten or more. The J gene is TRBJ2-7, the V gene TRBV2, with 13 bases that match TRBD2. In germline, CDR1 is SNHLY, CDR2 FYNNEI. With V trimmed by 6 bases and J by 3 bases, 5 bases remained unmatched. The CDR3 spans 15 residues. The CDR3 DNA follows: TGTGCCAGCAGGTACCGACTAGCGGGAGGCTACGAGCAGTACTTC. Protein: CASRYRLAGGYEQYF.